Sequencing of this T cell receptor beta chain was carried out in a study of shared clonotypes between healthy human individuals. At the level of the study: Donors, aged 18 to 49, were a couple of women and three men. Study-level points and caveats: Only blood underwent sampling, and tissue repertoires likely differ.

Naive CD8 populations comprised CD45RO-negative cells positively selected for CCR7, excluding terminally differentiated effector memory CD45RA+ cells. The protocol was immunoSEQ multiplex PCR, while the TCRdb copy is restricted to in-frame clones and leaves out a portion. Of approximately 2,000,000 clones listed, over 85% were seen once; the top ten hold 1.5% to 2%. Concerning this clone itself: Its antigen remains unknown.

The CDR3 is made up of 17 amino acids. The V segment lost 3 bases and the J segment 7 bases; nucleotides outside the gene matches: 13. From germline, CDR1 is ENHRY and CDR2 SYGVKD. This TCR was sampled from a man in his late teens or twenties in good health. Some clones in this sample may be carry-over from other donors' samples. Sequenced material: naive CD8+ T cells from PBMCs. The V and J genes are TRBV10-3 and TRBJ2-1, with 9 bases that match TRBD1. In DNA form, the CDR3 reads TGTGCCATCAGTGATTACGATTCAGGGACAGGGTTAAATGAGCAGTTCTTC. This translates into CAISDYDSGTGLNEQFF.